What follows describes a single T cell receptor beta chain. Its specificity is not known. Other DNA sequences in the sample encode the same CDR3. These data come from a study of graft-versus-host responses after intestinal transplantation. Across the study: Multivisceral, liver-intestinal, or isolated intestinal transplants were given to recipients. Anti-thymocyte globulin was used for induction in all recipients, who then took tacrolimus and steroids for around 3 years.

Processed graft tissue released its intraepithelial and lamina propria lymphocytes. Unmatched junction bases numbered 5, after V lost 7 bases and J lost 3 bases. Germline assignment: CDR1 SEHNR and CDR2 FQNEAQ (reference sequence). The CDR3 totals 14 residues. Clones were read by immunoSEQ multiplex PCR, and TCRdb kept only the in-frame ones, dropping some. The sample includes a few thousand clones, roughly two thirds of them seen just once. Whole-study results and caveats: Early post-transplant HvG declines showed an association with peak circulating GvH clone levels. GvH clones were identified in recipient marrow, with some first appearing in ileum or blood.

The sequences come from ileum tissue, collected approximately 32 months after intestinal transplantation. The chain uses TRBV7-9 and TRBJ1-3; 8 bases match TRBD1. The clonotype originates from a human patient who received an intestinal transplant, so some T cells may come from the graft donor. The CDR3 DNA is TGTGCCAGCACCCCCGGGACAGGTGGAAACACCATATATTTT. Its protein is CASTPGTGGNTIYF.